This note documents a single TCR beta chain sequence. No antigen is known for it. With 1 base clipped from V and 0 bases from J, the junction kept 4 bases outside the gene matches. The germline gives CDR1 SGDLS, CDR2 YYNGEE. The CDR3 runs to 15 residues. The record originates from a study of T cell responses to AZD1222 COVID-19 vaccine. The assay was immunoSEQ multiplex PCR, and TCRdb's table has in-frame clones only and misses some. The sample holds around 260,000 clones, 85% to 95% seen once. Study results and caveats: Clonal diversity was possibly underestimated, and the donors were mostly white British, with more females. Reports indicate that nearly half of spike-specific TCRs are directed at unmutated variant regions.

The specimen comprised peripheral blood, sampled on day 0 of AZD1222 vaccination. The rearrangement links TRBV9 to TRBJ2-7, with TRBD1 matching over 7 bases. The receptor was isolated from an adult in good health. CDR3 nucleotides: TGTGCCAGCAGCGTAACGGACAGGAGCTCCTACGAGCAGTACTTC. This codes for CASSVTDRSSYEQYF.